This T cell receptor (beta chain) was profiled in a study of PD-1 blockade in classical Hodgkin lymphoma. This CDR3 contains 13 residues. V trimming: 3 bases; J trimming: 12 bases; junction bases outside the gene matches: 11. Germline V gene lookup returns CDR1 GTSNPN and CDR2 SVGIG (reference sequence). Generated by immunoSEQ multiplex PCR, the TCRdb table keeps only in-frame clones and is missing some. Here the sample spans tens of thousands of clones, roughly 80% being singletons. This sample's time point: cycle 4 day 1 (C4D1), after 5 to 7 weeks of nivolumab. All patients relapsed after autologous stem cell transplantation, and brentuximab vedotin exposure varied.

The chain joins TRBV30 to TRBJ2-1, with TRBD2 identical over 7 bases. The receptor comes from a human donor with classical Hodgkin lymphoma. The sample here was peripheral blood mononuclear cells (PBMCs), taken before the fourth cycle of nivolumab. CDR3 amino acids: CAWRVPGGGGQFF. CDR3 nucleotides: TGTGCCTGGAGAGTCCCGGGGGGTGGTGGGCAGTTCTTC. Looking up the rest from reference TRBV30 and TRBJ2-1 gives the full variable domain: SQTIHQWPATLVQPVGSPLSLECTVEGTSNPNLYWYRQAAGRGLQLLFYSVGIGQISSEVPQNLSASRPQDRQFILSSKKLLLSDSGFYLCAWRVPGGGGQFFGPGTRLTVL.